Each of the 25 T cell receptor beta chains below was sequenced from the same sample in a study of T-cell memory formation after mild COVID-19. TCRdb re-called the 5' RACE reads through MiXCR, storing one row per CDR3 protein. The repertoire holds about 560,000 distinct CDR3 sequences, with roughly 21% as singletons. The sample consisted of PBMCs or a T cell subset sorted from them (not recorded which). These receptors were collected from an adult woman who had mild COVID-19 (a few samples of this study predate the infection). Cell type and time point are not known.

This clonotype turned up a few times. The chain carries TRBV4-3 and TRBJ1-5; D possibly corresponds to TRBD1 (5 bases). CDR1 LGHNA and CDR2 YSLEER come from the germline V gene. The CDR3 consists of 19 residues. V lost 1 base, J lost 3 bases, and 22 bases lay in between. The CDR3 nucleotides are TGCGCCAGCAGCCAAGGTGGGAGTAGAGGTTGGGACCCCAATCAGCCCCAGCATTTT. It codes for CASSQGGSRGWDPNQPQHF.

This clonotype came up a few times. This chain joins TRBV3-1 and TRBJ2-1; a possible D gene is TRBD2 (6 bases). V lost 8 bases and J 0 bases, leaving 14 bases between the germline ends. The CDR3 has 15 amino acids. CDR1 LGHDT and CDR2 YNNKEL come from the germline V gene (reference sequence). The CDR3 DNA reads TGTGCCAGCTGCCCGGGACTGCACTCCTACAATGAGCAGTTCTTC. This codes for CASCPGLHSYNEQFF.

CDR3 DNA sequence: TGTGCCAGCAGTTTAGACCCAGCGGGAGTGAATACCGGGGAGCTGTTTTTT. Translated: CASSLDPAGVNTGELFF. The rearrangement links TRBV27 to TRBJ2-2; 8 bases agree with TRBD2. The ends lost 2 bases at V and 5 bases at J; junction bases unmatched: 10. Germline V gene lookup returns CDR1 MNHEY and CDR2 SMNVEV (reference sequence). The CDR3 is 17 amino acids.

This clonotype was recorded many times. The chain joins TRBV7-2 to TRBJ1-2, with D unclear. The CDR3 covers 12 residues. Germline assignment: CDR1 SGHTA and CDR2 FQGNSA. V lost 5 bases, J lost 5 bases, and 9 bases lay in between. The CDR3 DNA follows: TGTGCCAGCAGCCTACGGGGTTATGGCTACACCTTC. This encodes CASSLRGYGYTF.

In its sample, this clonotype was seen once. The chain uses TRBV6-5 and TRBJ2-6; D remains unclear. This CDR3 is built from 16 residues. The germline V and J ends were trimmed by 2 bases and 3 bases, with 11 bases remaining between them. Germline CDR1 is MNHEY and CDR2 is SVGAGI. The CDR3 DNA reads as TGTGCCAGCAGTTACCGCCCTGGGGTTGGGGCCAACGTCCTGACTTTC. Its translation is CASSYRPGVGANVLTF.

This clonotype has more than one count but fewer than ten. V gene TRBV3-1 combines with J gene TRBJ2-7; D remains ambiguous. CDR3 length: 15 residues. Trimming pared 0 bases from V and 5 bases from J, leaving 14 bases between. Germline values: CDR1 LGHDT, CDR2 YNNKEL (reference sequence). Written as DNA, the CDR3 is TGTGCCAGCAGCCAAGATCCAAGAGTCTGGGACGAGCAGTACTTC. It specifies CASSQDPRVWDEQYF.

This CDR3 is CASSFTSGAYEQYF. CDR3 in DNA: TGTGCCAGCAGCTTCACTAGCGGGGCCTACGAGCAGTACTTC. The chain joins TRBV7-2 to TRBJ2-7; 10 nucleotides match TRBD2. The CDR3 extends over 14 amino acids. V shed 3 bases, J shed 2 bases, and the junction held 1 base outside the gene matches. CDR1 is SGHTA and CDR2 is FQGNSA in the germline V gene.

V gene TRBV7-2 combines with J gene TRBJ2-1; 14 bases line up with TRBD2. This CDR3 is built from 19 residues. V shed 4 bases and J 7 bases; nucleotides not matched to a gene: 15. CDR1 SGHTA and CDR2 FQGNSA come from the germline V gene. The CDR3 is CASSYPGLAGVIGRNEQFF. The CDR3, as DNA: TGTGCCAGCAGCTACCCGGGACTAGCGGGAGTTATCGGGAGGAATGAGCAGTTCTTC.

This clonotype has only a few counts. The gene calls are TRBV7-9 and TRBJ2-3; D gene uncertain. Germline V CDR1 and CDR2: SEHNR, FQNEAQ (reference sequence). V lost 1 base and J 5 bases, leaving 7 bases between the germline ends. This CDR3 contains 13 residues. The CDR3 reads CASSLVELDTQYF. DNA for the CDR3: TGTGCCAGCAGCTTAGTGGAATTAGATACGCAGTATTTT.

The chain uses TRBV6-2 or TRBV6-3 and TRBJ2-3, with D perhaps TRBD1 or TRBD2 (5 bases each). V was shortened by 4 bases and J by 5 bases, with 19 bases between the two germline ends. Germline V lookup: CDR1 MNHEY, CDR2 SVGEGT. The CDR3 extends over 16 amino acids. The CDR3 region is CASSSLRGLEKDTQYF. The DNA of the CDR3 is TGTGCCAGCAGTTCCCTCCGGGGCCTAGAGAAAGATACGCAGTATTTT.

This clonotype showed up many times. V and J are TRBV12-3 or TRBV12-4 and TRBJ2-3; no clear D gene. The CDR3 runs to 14 residues. Trimming took off 2 bases at V and 2 bases at J, with 8 bases between the two ends. CDR3 DNA: TGTGCCAGCAGTTTATCAACGGTCACAGATACGCAGTATTTT. The encoded protein is CASSLSTVTDTQYF.

The chain is built from TRBV25-1 and TRBJ2-5; a weak D match, TRBD2 (7 bases). The CDR3 spans 13 residues. V was trimmed by 5 bases and J by 5 bases, leaving 12 bases between them. Germline CDR1 MGHDK, CDR2 SYGVNS. The CDR3 loop is CASSTKGGETQYF. The DNA for the CDR3 is TGTGCCAGCAGTACAAAGGGGGGGGAGACCCAGTACTTC.

The chain carries TRBV5-4 and TRBJ1-1; D remains ambiguous. The germline gives CDR1 SGHNT, CDR2 YYREEE (reference sequence). Deletions cut 3 bases from V and 4 bases from J, with 10 bases between. The length of the CDR3 is 13 residues. The CDR3 sequence: CASSYEFPTEAFF. The CDR3 coding sequence is TGTGCCAGCAGCTACGAGTTTCCCACTGAAGCTTTCTTT.

This clonotype was seen only a few times. The chain recombines TRBV20-1 with TRBJ2-3; D perhaps matches TRBD2 (6 bases). The CDR3 has 15 residues. Trimming removed 6 bases at V and 6 bases at J, with 22 bases between. Germline lookup yields CDR1 DFQATT and CDR2 SNEGSKA (reference sequence). CDR3 DNA sequence: TGCAGTGCCGAACAAGTGAGGGCGGGGAAGGATACGCAGTATTTT. This codes for CSAEQVRAGKDTQYF.

The chain uses TRBV3-1 and TRBJ2-4; D remains ambiguous. Germline lookup yields CDR1 LGHDT and CDR2 YNNKEL (reference sequence). Trimming removed 0 bases at V and 4 bases at J, with 16 bases between. CDR3 length equals 17 residues. The CDR3 loop is CASSQDGYPLSKNIQYF. As DNA, the CDR3 is TGTGCCAGCAGCCAAGATGGCTACCCACTCTCTAAAAACATTCAGTACTTC.

This clonotype was seen only a few times. The gene calls are TRBV12-3 or TRBV12-4 and TRBJ2-5; no reliable D call. CDR3 length: 13 residues. With 5 bases removed from V and 5 bases from J, the gap between germline ends came to 12 bases. The chain's CDR3 is CASSTARKETQYF. The CDR3 nucleotides read TGTGCCAGCAGTACAGCCCGCAAGGAGACCCAGTACTTC.

This clonotype was found a few times. The chain combines TRBV7-8 with TRBJ1-1; the D is unclear. V was shortened by 1 base and J by 0 bases, with 9 bases between the two germline ends. The CDR3 runs to 15 residues. Germline lookup yields CDR1 SGHVS and CDR2 FQNEAQ. CDR3 bases: TGTGCCAGCAGCTTAGATATAGGGTTGAACACTGAAGCTTTCTTT. It encodes CASSLDIGLNTEAFF.

This clonotype was seen more than once but under ten times. V usage is TRBV4-3 and J usage is TRBJ2-3; D remains unclear. The germline V and J ends were trimmed by 4 bases and 4 bases, with 15 bases remaining between them. CDR1 LGHNA and CDR2 YSLEER come from the germline V gene. CDR3 length equals 15 residues. CDR3 DNA sequence: TGCGCCAGCAGCCCGTGGAAGGGATCCGCAGATACGCAGTATTTT. This translates into CASSPWKGSADTQYF.

V is TRBV3-1 and J is TRBJ2-4; 8 nucleotides align to TRBD1. CDR1 and CDR2 from the germline V gene are LGHDT and YNNKEL (reference sequence). The CDR3 loop spans 15 amino acids. Trimming removed 4 bases from V and 4 bases from J; junction bases left unmatched: 6. The CDR3 nucleotides are TGTGCCAGCAGCCCGAGTCAGGGGGCTAAAAACATTCAGTACTTC. Translation gives CASSPSQGAKNIQYF.

The chain recombines TRBV5-6 with TRBJ1-6; the D is unclear. The germline gives CDR1 SGHDT, CDR2 YYEEEE. V lost 1 base, J lost 5 bases, and 13 bases lay in between. The CDR3 spans 16 residues. The CDR3 DNA reads TGTGCCAGCAGCTTGAGACCCCGAACTGATAATTCACCCCTCCACTTT. Translating gives CASSLRPRTDNSPLHF. The entire variable domain, with the rest obtained from reference TRBV5-6 and TRBJ1-6, is as follows: DAGVTQSPTHLIKTRGQQVTLRCSPKSGHDTVSWYQQALGQGPQFIFQYYEEEERQRGNFPDRFSGHQFPNYSSELNVNALLLGDSALYLCASSLRPRTDNSPLHFGNGTRLTVT.

This clonotype occurred a few times. V is TRBV7-9 and J is TRBJ2-2; 7 nucleotides align to TRBD1. CDR3 size: 14 residues. V shed 5 bases and J 6 bases; nucleotides not matched to a gene: 6. The germline V gene encodes CDR1 SEHNR and CDR2 FQNEAQ (reference sequence). The CDR3: CASSPDRAPGELFF. In DNA form, the CDR3 reads TGTGCCAGCAGCCCCGACAGGGCCCCCGGGGAGCTGTTTTTT. The variable domain in full, with the rest retrieved from reference TRBV7-9 and TRBJ2-2, is DTGVSQNPRHKITKRGQNVTFRCDPISEHNRLYWYRQTLGQGPEFLTYFQNEAQLEKSRLLSDRFSAERPKGSFSTLEIQRTEQGDSAMYLCASSPDRAPGELFFGEGSRLTVL.

This chain joins TRBV4-1 and TRBJ2-7; 8 bases line up with TRBD2. V dropped 4 bases and J dropped 4; count of bases not matched to a gene: 6. This CDR3 has 14 amino acids. The V gene's germline CDR1 is MGHRA and CDR2 YSYEKL. CDR3 sequence: CASSPHEREYEQYF. In DNA, the CDR3 is TGCGCCAGCAGCCCGCACGAGCGGGAGTACGAGCAGTACTTC.

Only a few counts were recorded for this clonotype. This chain links TRBV2 with TRBJ2-1; 8 nucleotides align to TRBD1. J gave up 12 bases and V 4 bases, and 11 bases lay outside the gene matches. There are 14 residues in the CDR3. CDR1 is SNHLY, CDR2 FYNNEI, per germline. DNA of the CDR3: TGTGCCAGCAGTGTTCAGGGGGCGCAGACACGGCAGTTCTTC. This encodes CASSVQGAQTRQFF.

The chain links TRBV7-8 to TRBJ2-3; D is unresolved. The germline CDR1 and CDR2 sequences are SGHVS and FQNEAQ. Trimming took 3 bases from V and 1 from J, leaving 8 bases between them. The CDR3 consists of 14 residues. This CDR3 is CASSFLGRTDTQYF. CDR3 DNA sequence: TGTGCCAGCAGCTTCCTGGGTCGCACAGATACGCAGTATTTT.

This clonotype was recorded a few times. The chain links TRBV28 to TRBJ2-5; D is perhaps TRBD1 or TRBD2 (5 bases each). The CDR3 covers 13 residues. The germline V gene has CDR1 MDHEN and CDR2 SYDVKM. The CDR3 protein is CAVIGGGRETQYF. As DNA, the CDR3 is TGTGCTGTTATAGGTGGGGGTAGGGAGACCCAGTACTTC.